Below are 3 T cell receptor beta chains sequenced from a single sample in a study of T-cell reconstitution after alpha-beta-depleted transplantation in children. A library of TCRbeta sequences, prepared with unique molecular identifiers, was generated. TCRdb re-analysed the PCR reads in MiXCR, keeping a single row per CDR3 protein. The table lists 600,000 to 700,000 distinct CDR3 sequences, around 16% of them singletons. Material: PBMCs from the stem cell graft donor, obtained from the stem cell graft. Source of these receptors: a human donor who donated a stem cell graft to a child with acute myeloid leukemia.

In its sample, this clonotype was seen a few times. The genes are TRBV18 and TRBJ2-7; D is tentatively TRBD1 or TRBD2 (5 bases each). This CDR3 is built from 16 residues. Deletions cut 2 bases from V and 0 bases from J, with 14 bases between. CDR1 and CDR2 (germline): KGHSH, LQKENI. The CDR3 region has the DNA TGTGCCAGCTCACCAGACGTCGGGGCAAGCTCCTACGAGCAGTACTTC. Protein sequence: CASSPDVGASSYEQYF.

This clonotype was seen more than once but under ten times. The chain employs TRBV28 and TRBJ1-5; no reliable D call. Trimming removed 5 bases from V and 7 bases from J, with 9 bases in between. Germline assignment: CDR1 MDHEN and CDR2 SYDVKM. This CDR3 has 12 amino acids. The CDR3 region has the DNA TGTGCCAGCAGTCCCTTGACCCAGCCCCAGCATTTT. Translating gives CASSPLTQPQHF.

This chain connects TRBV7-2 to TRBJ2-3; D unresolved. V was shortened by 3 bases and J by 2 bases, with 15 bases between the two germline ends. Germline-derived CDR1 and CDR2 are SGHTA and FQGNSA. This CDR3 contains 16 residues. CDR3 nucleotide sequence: TGTGCCAGCAGCTTCGGGCTATCCCTCGTCACAGATACGCAGTATTTT. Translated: CASSFGLSLVTDTQYF.